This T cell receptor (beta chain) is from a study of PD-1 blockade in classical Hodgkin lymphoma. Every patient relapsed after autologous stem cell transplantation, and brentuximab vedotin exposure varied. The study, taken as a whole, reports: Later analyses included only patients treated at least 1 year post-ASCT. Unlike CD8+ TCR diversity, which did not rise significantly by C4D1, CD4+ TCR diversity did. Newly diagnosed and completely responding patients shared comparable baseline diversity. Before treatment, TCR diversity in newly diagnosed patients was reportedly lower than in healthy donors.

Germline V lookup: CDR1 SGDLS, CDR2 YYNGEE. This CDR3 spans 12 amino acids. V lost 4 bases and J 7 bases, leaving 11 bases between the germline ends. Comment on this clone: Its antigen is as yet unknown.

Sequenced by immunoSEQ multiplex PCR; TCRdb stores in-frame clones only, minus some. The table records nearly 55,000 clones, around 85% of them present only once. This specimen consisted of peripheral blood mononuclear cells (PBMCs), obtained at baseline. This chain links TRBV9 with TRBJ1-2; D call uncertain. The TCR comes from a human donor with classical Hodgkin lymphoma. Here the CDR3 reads CASSSTVLGYTF. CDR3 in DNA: TGTGCCAGCAGCTCTACGGTTCTTGGCTACACCTTC.